A selection of T cell receptor beta chains follows, all from one sample in a study of response to subunit inactivated influenza vaccine. TCRdb re-called the RT-PCR reads with MiXCR, one entry per CDR3 protein. This sample has 450,000 to 700,000 distinct CDR3 sequences, with around 13% found just once. The sample consisted of PBMCs from blood, taken 11 to 12 days after vaccination. The receptors come from a man in his forties or fifties who received an inactivated influenza vaccine. Each CDR3 is given with its conserved first and last residue. D genes are given only for firm matches. Expanded clones get a size class; other rows say once, few or many, or leave the size out.

cdr3_aa: CASSFLGLNTEAFF; cdr3_nt: TGTGCCAGCAGTTTTCTGGGACTGAACACTGAAGCTTTCTTT; cdr3_length: 14; j_call: TRBJ1-1; clone_size: NA; d_call: NA; v_call: TRBV27
cdr3_aa: CASRVRTGELFF; cdr3_nt: TGCGCCAGCCGGGTTCGCACCGGGGAGCTGTTTTTT; cdr3_length: 12; j_call: TRBJ2-2; clone_size: NA; d_call: NA; v_call: TRBV5-1
cdr3_aa: CASSLDSRRMGYTF; cdr3_nt: TGTGCCAGCAGTTTAGACAGCCGACGGATGGGCTACACCTTC; cdr3_length: 14; j_call: TRBJ1-2; clone_size: few; d_call: NA; v_call: TRBV12-3/TRBV12-4
cdr3_aa: CASSRRNQETQYF; cdr3_nt: TGTGCCAGCAGCCGCCGGAACCAAGAGACCCAGTACTTC; cdr3_length: 13; j_call: TRBJ2-5; clone_size: few; d_call: NA; v_call: TRBV11-1
cdr3_aa: CASSLRLTSGKETQYF; cdr3_nt: TGTGCCAGCAGCTTAAGGTTGACTAGCGGCAAAGAGACCCAGTACTTC; cdr3_length: 16; j_call: TRBJ2-5; clone_size: NA; d_call: TRBD2; v_call: TRBV7-2
cdr3_aa: CASSPTGAELYEQYF; cdr3_nt: TGTGCCAGCTCCCCGACAGGGGCCGAACTCTACGAGCAGTACTTC; cdr3_length: 15; j_call: TRBJ2-7; clone_size: few; d_call: TRBD1; v_call: TRBV18
cdr3_aa: CASSLFDALSGANVLTF; cdr3_nt: TGTGCCAGCAGCTTATTTGACGCCTTATCTGGGGCCAACGTCCTGACTTTC; cdr3_length: 17; j_call: TRBJ2-6; clone_size: few; d_call: NA; v_call: TRBV7-2
cdr3_aa: CASSLTSGTSYNEQFF; cdr3_nt: TGTGCCAGCTCATTGACTAGCGGGACTTCATACAATGAGCAGTTCTTC; cdr3_length: 16; j_call: TRBJ2-1; clone_size: NA; d_call: TRBD2; v_call: TRBV18
cdr3_aa: CAWSVGGNQPQHF; cdr3_nt: TGTGCCTGGAGTGTAGGCGGCAATCAGCCCCAGCATTTT; cdr3_length: 13; j_call: TRBJ1-5; clone_size: NA; d_call: NA; v_call: TRBV30
cdr3_aa: CSASPVVGDRTDTQYF; cdr3_nt: TGCAGTGCTAGTCCTGTTGTGGGGGACAGAACAGATACGCAGTATTTT; cdr3_length: 16; j_call: TRBJ2-3; clone_size: NA; d_call: TRBD1; v_call: TRBV20-1